These 9 T cell receptor beta chains came from one sample sequenced in a study of T cell responses to AZD1222 COVID-19 vaccine. Generated by immunoSEQ multiplex PCR, the TCRdb table keeps only in-frame clones and is missing some. The sample has under 120,000 clones; 92% are singletons. Here the sequenced sample was peripheral blood, taken on day 0 of AZD1222 vaccination. All receptors derive from an adult in good health.

The chain is built from TRBV6-5 and TRBJ1-2; D is uncertain. Germline loops: CDR1 MNHEY, CDR2 SVGAGI. V lost 5 bases and J 4 bases, leaving 8 bases between the germline ends. The CDR3 covers 12 residues. The CDR3 protein is CASSSRSYGYTF. CDR3 coding DNA: TGTGCCAGCAGTAGCAGGTCCTATGGCTACACCTTC.

This sequence joins TRBV14 and TRBJ1-5; D unclear. Trimming removed 0 bases at V and 7 bases at J, with 7 bases between. The CDR3 consists of 13 residues. Germline V gene lookup returns CDR1 SGHDN and CDR2 FVKESK. CDR3 protein: CASSQDPGQPQHF. The CDR3 DNA sequence: TGTGCCAGCAGCCAAGATCCGGGCCAGCCCCAGCATTTT.

This clone was seen a single time. The V and J genes are TRBV24-1 and TRBJ1-2, with 10 bases matching TRBD1. Germline loops: CDR1 KGHDR, CDR2 SFDVKD. There are 14 residues in the CDR3. Trimming removed 5 bases from V and 8 bases from J; junction bases left unmatched: 7. CDR3 protein: CATSAHRDRGGYTF. The CDR3 bases are TGTGCCACCAGTGCCCACCGGGACAGGGGCGGCTACACCTTC.

The gene calls are TRBV4-3 and TRBJ1-2, with D possibly matching TRBD1 (5 bases). Germline CDR1 is LGHNA and CDR2 is YSLEER. V dropped 0 bases and J dropped 4 bases, with 12 bases sitting between them. The CDR3 extends over 15 amino acids. Here the CDR3 DNA reads TGCGCCAGCAGCCAAGACCCAGGGTTCGTCTATGGCTACACCTTC. This translates into CASSQDPGFVYGYTF.

The J gene is TRBJ2-1, the V gene TRBV6-2 or TRBV6-3; no reliable D call. The germline CDR1 and CDR2 sequences are MNHEY and SVGEGT. The CDR3 length is 16 residues. V was trimmed by 2 bases and J by 0 bases, leaving 11 bases between them. DNA for the CDR3: TGTGCCAGCAGTTACCCCTGGGTGAGCTCCTACAATGAGCAGTTCTTC. Translating gives CASSYPWVSSYNEQFF.

The chain couples TRBV5-1 to TRBJ2-7, with 12 bases identical to TRBD2. Germline values: CDR1 SGHRS, CDR2 YFSETQ. The CDR3 is 17 amino acids. V lost 2 bases, J lost 1 base, and 7 bases stayed unmatched. CDR3 nucleotides: TGCGCCAGCAGCTTCCTAGCGGGGGGGCCGGGATCCTACGAGCAGTACTTC. Translated: CASSFLAGGPGSYEQYF.

V gene TRBV13 combines with J gene TRBJ2-2; D perhaps matches TRBD1 (6 bases). This CDR3 contains 16 residues. CDR1 PRHDT and CDR2 FYEKMQ come from the germline V gene (reference sequence). V was trimmed by 8 bases and J by 2 bases, leaving 18 bases between them. CDR3 in DNA: TGTGCCAGCTTGATACAGGGCGTAGTAAACACCGGGGAGCTGTTTTTT. Its translation: CASLIQGVVNTGELFF.

The chain has TRBV10-3 and TRBJ2-1; D gene unclear. With 8 bases removed from V and 7 bases from J, the gap between germline ends came to 18 bases. In germline, CDR1 is ENHRY, CDR2 SYGVKD. This CDR3 comprises 14 residues. In DNA form, the CDR3 reads TGTGCCATCTCCCGCGGCGGAACGAGGAATGAGCAGTTCTTC. The encoded protein is CAISRGGTRNEQFF.

The CDR3 DNA is TGTGCCAGCAGTTACTTGGGGGCACAAAACACTGAAGCTTTCTTT. Its translation: CASSYLGAQNTEAFF. The chain carries TRBV6-2 or TRBV6-3 and TRBJ1-1; possibly TRBD1 for D (6 bases). V lost 1 base and J 2 bases, leaving 11 bases between the germline ends. Germline values: CDR1 MNHEY, CDR2 SVGEGT. The CDR3 runs to 15 residues.